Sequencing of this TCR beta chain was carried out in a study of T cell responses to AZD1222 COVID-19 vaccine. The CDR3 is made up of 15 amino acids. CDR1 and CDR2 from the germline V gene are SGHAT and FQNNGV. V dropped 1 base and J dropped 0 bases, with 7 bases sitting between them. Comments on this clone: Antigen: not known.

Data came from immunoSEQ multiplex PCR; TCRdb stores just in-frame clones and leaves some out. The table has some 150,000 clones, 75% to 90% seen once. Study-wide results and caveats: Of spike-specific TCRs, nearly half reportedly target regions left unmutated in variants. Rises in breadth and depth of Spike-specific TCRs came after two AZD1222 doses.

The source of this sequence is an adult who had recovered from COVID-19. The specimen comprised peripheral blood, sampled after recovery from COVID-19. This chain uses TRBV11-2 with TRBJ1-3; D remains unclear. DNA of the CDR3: TGTGCCAGCAGCTTAGTCGGGGACTCTGGAAACACCATATATTTT. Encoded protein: CASSLVGDSGNTIYF.